The rows below give T cell receptor beta chains drawn from one sample of a study of cytomegalovirus exposure and HLA in healthy donors. Measured with immunoSEQ multiplex PCR; TCRdb has only the in-frame clones, and not every one. Of approximately 120,000 clones listed, around 80% were seen once; the top ten hold about 3%. Sequenced: PBMCs. Receptors originate from a man aged 25-45 years in good health and CMV-seronegative. The CDR3 runs from the conserved cysteine through the conserved F or W. D genes are given only for firm matches. Clone size is stated in some rows and not others, as once, few, many or a class when expanded.

v_gene	abundance	j_gene	d_gene	CDR3nt	CDR3aa
TRBV5-4	few	TRBJ2-3	NA	TGTGCCAGCAGCTCTCGGACAGGGAGGGCCACAGATACGCAGTATTTT	CASSSRTGRATDTQYF
TRBV5-6	NA	TRBJ2-3	TRBD2	TGTGCCAGCAGCCCCCCCATGGCGGGGGGTACAGATACGCAGTATTTT	CASSPPMAGGTDTQYF
TRBV7-9	once	TRBJ1-2	NA	TGTGCCAGCAGCTTAAGGACGGGGGGCGATGGCTACACCTTC	CASSLRTGGDGYTF
TRBV10-1	NA	TRBJ2-3	TRBD2	TGCGCCAGCAGAGCCGGGACTAGAGTTGGCGATACGCAGTATTTT	CASRAGTRVGDTQYF
TRBV7-2	NA	TRBJ2-3	NA	TGTGCCAGCAGCTTGAGTGGGGGCGGTCAAGGAGATACGCAGTATTTT	CASSLSGGGQGDTQYF
TRBV6-5	once	TRBJ1-6	TRBD1	TGTGCCAGCAGTTCTCTCTCAGGGGGAATCGGTTCACCCCTCCACTTT	CASSSLSGGIGSPLHF
TRBV5-6	NA	TRBJ1-1	NA	TGTGCCAGCAGCTTGGAGCTAGGCCGAACTGAAGCTTTCTTT	CASSLELGRTEAFF
TRBV6-5	NA	TRBJ2-2	NA	TGTGCCAGCAGTTACCTTCAGGGGGGGGAGCTGTTTTTT	CASSYLQGGELFF
TRBV5-6	NA	TRBJ1-6	NA	TGTGCCAGCAGCCAGAGGGGGGGACCCCTCCACTTT	CASSQRGGPLHF
TRBV6-1	once	TRBJ2-7	TRBD2	TGTTCCAGCAGTGTCCCCGTAGGGGCGGGAGGGTCCTACGAGCAGTACTTC	CSSSVPVGAGGSYEQYF
TRBV28	NA	TRBJ2-7	NA	TGTGCCAGCAGTCTTTGGAGGGGTGGTGGCTACGAGCAGTACTTC	CASSLWRGGGYEQYF
TRBV2	few	TRBJ1-1	NA	TGTGCCAGCAGCTACACAGGGAAAGCTTTCTTT	CASSYTGKAFF
TRBV5-1	few	TRBJ2-7	NA	TGCGCCAGCAGCTTGGGGGGAGATCGGGGCGAGCAGTACTTC	CASSLGGDRGEQYF
TRBV18	NA	TRBJ1-4	TRBD1	TGTGCCAGCTCAACACGCCGGGACAGCACTAATGAAAAACTGTTTTTT	CASSTRRDSTNEKLFF
TRBV27	NA	TRBJ2-7	TRBD1	TGTGCCAGTGGACAGGGTCCCTCCTACGAGCAGTACTTC	CASGQGPSYEQYF
TRBV9	NA	TRBJ1-1	NA	TGTGCCAGCAGTCTAAGTGTAGTGAACACTGAAGCTTTCTTT	CASSLSVVNTEAFF